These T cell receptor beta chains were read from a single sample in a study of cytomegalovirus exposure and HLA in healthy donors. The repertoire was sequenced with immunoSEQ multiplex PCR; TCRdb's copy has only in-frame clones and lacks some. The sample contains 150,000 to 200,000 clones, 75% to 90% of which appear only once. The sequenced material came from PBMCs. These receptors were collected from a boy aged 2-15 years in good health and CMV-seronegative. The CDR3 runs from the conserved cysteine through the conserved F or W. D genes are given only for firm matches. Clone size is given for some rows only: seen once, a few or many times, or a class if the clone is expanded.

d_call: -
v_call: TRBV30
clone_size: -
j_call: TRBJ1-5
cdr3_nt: TGTGCCTGGAGTACTAGACATAGCAATCAGCCCCAGCATTTT
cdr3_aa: CAWSTRHSNQPQHF

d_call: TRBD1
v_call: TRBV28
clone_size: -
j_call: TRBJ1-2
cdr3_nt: TGTGCCAGCAGTTTAGGACAGGGGGCTTTTGGCTACACCTTC
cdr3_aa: CASSLGQGAFGYTF

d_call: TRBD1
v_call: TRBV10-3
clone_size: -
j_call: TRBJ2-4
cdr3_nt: TGTGCCATCAGTGACCTACAGGGGTCGGCCAAAAACATTCAGTACTTC
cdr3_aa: CAISDLQGSAKNIQYF

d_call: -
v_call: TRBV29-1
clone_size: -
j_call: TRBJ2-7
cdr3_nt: TGCAGCGTCCCCTTCTCATCGCGCTCCTACGAGCAGTACTTC
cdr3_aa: CSVPFSSRSYEQYF

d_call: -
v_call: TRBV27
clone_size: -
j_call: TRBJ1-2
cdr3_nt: TGTGCCAGCAGTTTATCAGGGGATTATGATGGCTACACCTTC
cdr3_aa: CASSLSGDYDGYTF

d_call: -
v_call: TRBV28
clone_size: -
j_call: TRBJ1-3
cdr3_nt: TGTGCCAGCAGTACACAGGGAAGAGCTGGAAACACCATATATTTT
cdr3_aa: CASSTQGRAGNTIYF

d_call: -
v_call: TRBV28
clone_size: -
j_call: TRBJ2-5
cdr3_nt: TGTGCCACCCGGGAACGGGGCCAAGAGACCCAGTACTTC
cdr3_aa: CATRERGQETQYF

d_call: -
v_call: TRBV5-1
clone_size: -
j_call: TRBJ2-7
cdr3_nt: TGCGCCAGCAGCCCGGGACTTCTCTACGAGCAGTACTTC
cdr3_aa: CASSPGLLYEQYF

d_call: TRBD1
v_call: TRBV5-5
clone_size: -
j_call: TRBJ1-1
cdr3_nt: TGTGCCAGCAGCGTCGGGACAGCTAACACTGAAGCTTTCTTT
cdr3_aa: CASSVGTANTEAFF

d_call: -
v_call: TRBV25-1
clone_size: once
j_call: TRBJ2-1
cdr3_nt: TGTGCCAGCAGTGAACCCCAGGCCGGCCCGTACAATGAGCAGTTCTTC
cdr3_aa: CASSEPQAGPYNEQFF

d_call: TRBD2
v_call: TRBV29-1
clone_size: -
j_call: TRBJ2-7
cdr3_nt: TGCAGCGTTGTCGGGACTAGCGGGAACTCCTACGAGCAGTACTTC
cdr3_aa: CSVVGTSGNSYEQYF

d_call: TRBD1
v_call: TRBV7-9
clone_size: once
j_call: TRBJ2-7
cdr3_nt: TGTGCCAGCAGCGAGAGGACAGGGGGCGCCGAGCAGTACTTC
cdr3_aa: CASSERTGGAEQYF

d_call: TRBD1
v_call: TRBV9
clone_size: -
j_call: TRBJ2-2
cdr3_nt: TGTGCCAGCAGCGTACAGACAGGGGTAAACACCGGGGAGCTGTTTTTT
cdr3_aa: CASSVQTGVNTGELFF

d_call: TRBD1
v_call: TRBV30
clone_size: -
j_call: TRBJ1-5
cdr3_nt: TGTGCCTGGAGTGCTACAGGGGGCAATCAGCCCCAGCATTTT
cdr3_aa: CAWSATGGNQPQHF

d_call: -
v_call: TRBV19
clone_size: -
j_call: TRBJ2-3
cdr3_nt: TGTGCCAGTATTGGACGGGGTTGGACAGATACGCAGTATTTT
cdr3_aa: CASIGRGWTDTQYF

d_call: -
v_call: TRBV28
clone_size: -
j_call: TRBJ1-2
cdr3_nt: TGTGCCAGCAGTCACAGGGCGCTGGACTATGGCTACACCTTC
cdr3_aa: CASSHRALDYGYTF

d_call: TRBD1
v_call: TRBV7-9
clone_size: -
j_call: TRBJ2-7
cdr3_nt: TGTGCCAGCAGCTTAGCTCAAGGGGGCCAGGACGAGCAGTACTTC
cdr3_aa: CASSLAQGGQDEQYF

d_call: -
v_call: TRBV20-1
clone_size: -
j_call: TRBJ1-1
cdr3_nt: TGCAGTGCTCGGACAGTAGAAGCTTTCTTT
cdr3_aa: CSARTVEAFF

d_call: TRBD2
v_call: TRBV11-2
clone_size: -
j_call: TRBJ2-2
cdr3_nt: TGTGCCAGCAGCTTGCGGGGGGACATGGGGGAGCTGTTTTTT
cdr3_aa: CASSLRGDMGELFF

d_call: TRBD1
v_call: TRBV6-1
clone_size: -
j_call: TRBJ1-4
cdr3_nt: TGTGCCAGCAGTGACTCGACAGGGGGCTTGGAAAAACTGTTTTTT
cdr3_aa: CASSDSTGGLEKLFF

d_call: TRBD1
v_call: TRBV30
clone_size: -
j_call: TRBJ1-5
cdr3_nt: TGTGCCTGGCGGGGACCCGGGACAGGGGGACGGCCCCAGCATTTT
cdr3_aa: CAWRGPGTGGRPQHF

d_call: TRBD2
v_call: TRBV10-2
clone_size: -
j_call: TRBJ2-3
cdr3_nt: TGCGCCAGCAGTGATAGAAGACTAGCGGGAGTGGTAGATACGCAGTATTTT
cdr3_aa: CASSDRRLAGVVDTQYF

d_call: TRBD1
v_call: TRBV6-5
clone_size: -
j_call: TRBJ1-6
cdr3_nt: TGTGCCAGCAGTCCTGGACAGGGTGGGGTCTCACCCCTCCACTTT
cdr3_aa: CASSPGQGGVSPLHF

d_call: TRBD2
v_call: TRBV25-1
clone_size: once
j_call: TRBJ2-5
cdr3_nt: TGTGCCAGCAGTGAGGGTAGCGGGAGGGCAGAGCAGTACTTC
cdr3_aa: CASSEGSGRAEQYF

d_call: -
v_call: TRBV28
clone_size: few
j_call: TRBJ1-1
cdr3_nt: TGTGCCAGCAGTCTAACCCCTAGAGGCGAAGAAGCTTTCTTT
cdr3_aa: CASSLTPRGEEAFF

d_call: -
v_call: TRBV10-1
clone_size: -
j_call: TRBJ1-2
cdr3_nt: TGCGCCAGCATTAATGGCTACACCTTC
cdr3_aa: CASINGYTF

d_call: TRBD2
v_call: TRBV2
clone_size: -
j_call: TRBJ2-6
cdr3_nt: TGTGCCAGCCGCAGCGGGTGGCGGGGGGGCGGGGCCAACGTCCTGACTTTC
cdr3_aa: CASRSGWRGGGANVLTF

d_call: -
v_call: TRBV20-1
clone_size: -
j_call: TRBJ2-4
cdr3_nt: TGCAGTGCTAGAGACAGGGAAGTGCAGTACTTC
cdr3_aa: CSARDREVQYF

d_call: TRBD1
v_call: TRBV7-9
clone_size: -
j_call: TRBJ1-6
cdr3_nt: TGTGCCAGCAGCTTGGGACAGTTTGCTTCACCCCTCCACTTT
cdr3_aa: CASSLGQFASPLHF

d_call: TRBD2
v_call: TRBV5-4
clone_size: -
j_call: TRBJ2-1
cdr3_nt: TGTGCCAGCAGCACCGGGACTAGCGGGATAGGTGAGCAGTTCTTC
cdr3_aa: CASSTGTSGIGEQFF

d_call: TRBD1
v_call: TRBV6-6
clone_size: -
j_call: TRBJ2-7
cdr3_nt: TGTGCCAGCAGTTCGACAGGGCGGGAGCAGTACTTC
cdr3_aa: CASSSTGREQYF

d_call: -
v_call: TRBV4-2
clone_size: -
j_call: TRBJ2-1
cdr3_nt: TGTGCCAGCAGCCAGGCCCGGCGGGCCCCCAATGAGCAGTTCTTC
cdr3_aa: CASSQARRAPNEQFF

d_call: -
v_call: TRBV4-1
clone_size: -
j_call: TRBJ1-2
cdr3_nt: TGCGCCAGCAGCCAAGACAGAAGACTCACCTTC
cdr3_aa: CASSQDRRLTF

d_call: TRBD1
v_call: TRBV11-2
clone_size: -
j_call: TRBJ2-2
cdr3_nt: TGTGCCAGCAGCTCTGGGACAGGGGGTAACGGGGAGCTGTTTTTT
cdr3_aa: CASSSGTGGNGELFF

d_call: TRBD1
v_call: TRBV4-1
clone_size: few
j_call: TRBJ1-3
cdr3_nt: TGCGCCAGCAGCCAAATTCCACAGGGGAAGAACACCATATATTTT
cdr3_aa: CASSQIPQGKNTIYF

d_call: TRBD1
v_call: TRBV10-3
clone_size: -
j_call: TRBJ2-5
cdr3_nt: TGTGCCAAACACCAGAGACAGGGGTTGGAGACCCAGTACTTC
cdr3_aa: CAKHQRQGLETQYF

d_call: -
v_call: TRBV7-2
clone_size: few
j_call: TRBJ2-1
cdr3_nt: TGTGCCAGCAGCTTAGGCCTAAGCTCCTACAATGAGCAGTTCTTC
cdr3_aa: CASSLGLSSYNEQFF

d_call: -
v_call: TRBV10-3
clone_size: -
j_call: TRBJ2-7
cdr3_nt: TGTGCCATCAGTGACCACACCTACGAGCAGTACTTC
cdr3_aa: CAISDHTYEQYF

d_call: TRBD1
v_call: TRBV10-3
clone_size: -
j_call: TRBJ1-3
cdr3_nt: TGTGCCATCAGTGCCGGACAGGGTGCTGGAAACACCATATATTTT
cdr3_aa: CAISAGQGAGNTIYF

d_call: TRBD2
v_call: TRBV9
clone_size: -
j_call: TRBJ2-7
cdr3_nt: TGTGCCAGCAGCGTCACCGGGACTAGCGGGAACTACGAGCAGTACTTC
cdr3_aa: CASSVTGTSGNYEQYF

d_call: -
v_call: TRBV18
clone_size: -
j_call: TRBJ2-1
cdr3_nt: TGTGCCAGCTCTCCTCGACAGGCCAGTGTCGTCGATGAGCAGTTCTTC
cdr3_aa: CASSPRQASVVDEQFF

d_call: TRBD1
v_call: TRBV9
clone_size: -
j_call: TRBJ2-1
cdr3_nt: TGTGCCAGCAGGGGGACAGGGCGCAATGAGCAGTTCTTC
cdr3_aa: CASRGTGRNEQFF

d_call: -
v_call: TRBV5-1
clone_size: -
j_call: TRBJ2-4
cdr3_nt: TGCGCCAGCAGCACGGGGGGAGACAGGGGCTATCCAATAGCCAAAAACATTCAGTACTTC
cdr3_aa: CASSTGGDRGYPIAKNIQYF

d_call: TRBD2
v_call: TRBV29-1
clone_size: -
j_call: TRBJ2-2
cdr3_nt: TGCAGCGACCGAGCGGGGGGGAACACCGGGGAGCTGTTTTTT
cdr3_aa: CSDRAGGNTGELFF

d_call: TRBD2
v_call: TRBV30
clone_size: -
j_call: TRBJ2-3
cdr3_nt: TGTGCCTGGAGTCCCCATCCGGGACTAGCGGGAGCGGATACGCAGTATTTT
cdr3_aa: CAWSPHPGLAGADTQYF